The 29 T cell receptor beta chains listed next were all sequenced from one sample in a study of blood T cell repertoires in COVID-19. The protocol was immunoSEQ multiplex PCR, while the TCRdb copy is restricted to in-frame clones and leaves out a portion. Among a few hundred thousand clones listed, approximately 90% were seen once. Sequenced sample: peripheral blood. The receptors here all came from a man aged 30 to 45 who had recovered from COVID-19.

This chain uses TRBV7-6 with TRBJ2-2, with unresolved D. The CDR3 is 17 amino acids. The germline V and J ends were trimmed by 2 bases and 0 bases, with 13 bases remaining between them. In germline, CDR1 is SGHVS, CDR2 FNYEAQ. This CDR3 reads CASSLKEAYSNTGELFF. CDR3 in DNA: TGTGCCAGCAGCTTAAAAGAGGCATACTCGAACACCGGGGAGCTGTTTTTT.

The DNA of the CDR3 is TGTGCCAGCAGTTCCGTCCTATCCTACGAGCAGTACTTC. Amino acid sequence: CASSSVLSYEQYF. V usage is TRBV6-2 or TRBV6-3 and J usage is TRBJ2-7; D ambiguous. Germline V lookup: CDR1 MNHEY, CDR2 SVGEGT. V lost 4 bases and J 1 base, leaving 8 bases between the germline ends. CDR3 length: 13 residues.

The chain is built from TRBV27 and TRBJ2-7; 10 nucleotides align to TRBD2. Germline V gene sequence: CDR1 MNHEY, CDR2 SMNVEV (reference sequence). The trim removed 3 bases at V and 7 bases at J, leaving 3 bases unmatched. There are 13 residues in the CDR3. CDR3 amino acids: CASSFLAGGEQYF. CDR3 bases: TGTGCCAGCAGTTTTTTAGCGGGGGGAGAGCAGTACTTC.

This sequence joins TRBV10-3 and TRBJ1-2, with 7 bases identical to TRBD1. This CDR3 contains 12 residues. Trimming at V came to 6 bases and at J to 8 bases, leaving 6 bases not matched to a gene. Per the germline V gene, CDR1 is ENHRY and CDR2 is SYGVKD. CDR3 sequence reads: CAISETGDGYTF. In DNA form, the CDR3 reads TGTGCCATCAGCGAAACAGGGGACGGCTACACCTTC.

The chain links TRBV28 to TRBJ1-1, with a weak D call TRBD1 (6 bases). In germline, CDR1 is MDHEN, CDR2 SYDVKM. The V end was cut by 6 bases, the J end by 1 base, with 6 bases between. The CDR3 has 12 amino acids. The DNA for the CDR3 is TGTGCCAGCAGGACAGGGAACACTGAAGCTTTCTTT. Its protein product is CASRTGNTEAFF.

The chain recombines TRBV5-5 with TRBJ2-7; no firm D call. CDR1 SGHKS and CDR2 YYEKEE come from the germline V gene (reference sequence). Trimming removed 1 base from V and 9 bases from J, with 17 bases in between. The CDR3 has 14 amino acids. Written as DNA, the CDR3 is TGTGCCAGCAGCTTGTCCACGGGTAATCTGGGGCAGTACTTC. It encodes CASSLSTGNLGQYF. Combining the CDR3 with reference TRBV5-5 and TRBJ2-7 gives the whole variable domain DAGVTQSPTHLIKTRGQQVTLRCSPISGHKSVSWYQQVLGQGPQFIFQYYEKEERGRGNFPDRFSARQFPNYSSELNVNALLLGDSALYLCASSLSTGNLGQYFGPGTRLTVT.

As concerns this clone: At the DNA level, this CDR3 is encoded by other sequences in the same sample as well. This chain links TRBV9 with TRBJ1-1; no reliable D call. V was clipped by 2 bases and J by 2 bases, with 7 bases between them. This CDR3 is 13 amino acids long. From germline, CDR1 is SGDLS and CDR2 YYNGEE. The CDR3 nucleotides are TGTGCCAGCAGCGTGAACAGTAACACTGAAGCTTTCTTT. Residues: CASSVNSNTEAFF.

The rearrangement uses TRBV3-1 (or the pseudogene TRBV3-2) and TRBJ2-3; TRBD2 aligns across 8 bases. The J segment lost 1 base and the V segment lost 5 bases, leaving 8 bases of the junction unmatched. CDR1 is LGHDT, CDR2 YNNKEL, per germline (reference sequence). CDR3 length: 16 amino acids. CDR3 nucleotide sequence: TGTGCCAGCAGCTTGGGACGGGGGGGCGGCACAGATACGCAGTATTTT. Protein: CASSLGRGGGTDTQYF.

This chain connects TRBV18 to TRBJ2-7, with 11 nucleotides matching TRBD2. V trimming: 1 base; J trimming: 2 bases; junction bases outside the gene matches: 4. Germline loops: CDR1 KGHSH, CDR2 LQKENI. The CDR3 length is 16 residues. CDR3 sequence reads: CASSPQRLAGPYEQYF. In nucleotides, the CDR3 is TGTGCCAGCTCACCACAACGACTAGCGGGGCCCTACGAGCAGTACTTC.

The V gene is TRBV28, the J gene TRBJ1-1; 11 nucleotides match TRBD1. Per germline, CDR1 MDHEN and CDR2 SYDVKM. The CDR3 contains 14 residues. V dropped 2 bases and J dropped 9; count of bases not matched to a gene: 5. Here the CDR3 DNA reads TGTGCCAGCAGTTTAGGGGGGACAGGGGGGCAAGCTTTCTTT. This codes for CASSLGGTGGQAFF. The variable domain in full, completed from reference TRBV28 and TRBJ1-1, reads DVKVTQSSRYLVKRTGEKVFLECVQDMDHENMFWYRQDPGLGLRLIYFSYDVKMKEKGDIPEGYSVSREKKERFSLILESASTNQTSMYLCASSLGGTGGQAFFGQGTRLTVV.

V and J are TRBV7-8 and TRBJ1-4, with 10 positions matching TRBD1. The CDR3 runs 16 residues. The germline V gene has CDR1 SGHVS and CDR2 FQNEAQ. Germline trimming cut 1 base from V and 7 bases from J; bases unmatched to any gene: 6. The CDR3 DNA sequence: TGTGCCAGCAGCTTAGTAGGGGGACAGGGGAGTGAAAAACTGTTTTTT. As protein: CASSLVGGQGSEKLFF.

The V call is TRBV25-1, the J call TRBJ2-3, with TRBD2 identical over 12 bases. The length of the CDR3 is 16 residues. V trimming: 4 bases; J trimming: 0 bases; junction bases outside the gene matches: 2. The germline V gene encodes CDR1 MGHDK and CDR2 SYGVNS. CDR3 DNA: TGTGCCAGCAGTGCCCTAGCGGGGGGGAGCACAGATACGCAGTATTTT. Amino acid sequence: CASSALAGGSTDTQYF.

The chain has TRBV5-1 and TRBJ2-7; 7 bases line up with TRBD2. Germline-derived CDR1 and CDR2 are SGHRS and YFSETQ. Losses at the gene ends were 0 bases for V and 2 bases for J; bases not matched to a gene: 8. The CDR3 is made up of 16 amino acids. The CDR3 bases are TGCGCCAGCAGCTTGGCGCGTTTGGCGGGGGCCTACGAGCAGTACTTC. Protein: CASSLARLAGAYEQYF. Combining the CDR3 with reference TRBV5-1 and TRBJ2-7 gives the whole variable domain KAGVTQTPRYLIKTRGQQVTLSCSPISGHRSVSWYQQTPGQGLQFLFEYFSETQRNKGNFPGRFSGRQFSNSRSEMNVSTLELGDSALYLCASSLARLAGAYEQYFGPGTRLTVT.

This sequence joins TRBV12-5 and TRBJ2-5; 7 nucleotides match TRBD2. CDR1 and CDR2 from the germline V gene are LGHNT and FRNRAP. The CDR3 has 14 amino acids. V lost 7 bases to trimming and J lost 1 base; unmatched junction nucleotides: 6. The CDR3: CASAIGTTQETQYF. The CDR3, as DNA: TGTGCTAGTGCCATCGGGACTACCCAAGAGACCCAGTACTTC.

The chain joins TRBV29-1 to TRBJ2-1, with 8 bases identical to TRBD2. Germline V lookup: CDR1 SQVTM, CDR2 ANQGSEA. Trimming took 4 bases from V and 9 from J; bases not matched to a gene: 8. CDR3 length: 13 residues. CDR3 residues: CSVAGGGIGEQFF. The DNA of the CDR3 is TGCAGCGTTGCAGGCGGGGGGATTGGTGAGCAGTTCTTC.

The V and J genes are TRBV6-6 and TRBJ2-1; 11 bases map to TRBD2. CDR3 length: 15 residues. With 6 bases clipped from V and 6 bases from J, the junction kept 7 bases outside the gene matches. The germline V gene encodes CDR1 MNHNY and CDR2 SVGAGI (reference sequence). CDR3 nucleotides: TGTGCCAGCAGCCCTCGACTAGCGGGGTTCAATGAGCAGTTCTTC. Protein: CASSPRLAGFNEQFF.

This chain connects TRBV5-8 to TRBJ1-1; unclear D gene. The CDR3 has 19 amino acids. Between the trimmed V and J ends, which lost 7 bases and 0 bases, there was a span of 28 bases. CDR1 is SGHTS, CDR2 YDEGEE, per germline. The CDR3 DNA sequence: TGTGCCAGCTCGAAGACCCTGGCGAGCGTCGGGTGGTTGAACACTGAAGCTTTCTTT. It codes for CASSKTLASVGWLNTEAFF. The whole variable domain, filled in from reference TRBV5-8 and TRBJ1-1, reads EAGVTQSPTHLIKTRGQQATLRCSPISGHTSVYWYQQALGLGLQFLLWYDEGEERNRGNFPPRFSGRQFPNYSSELNVNALELEDSALYLCASSKTLASVGWLNTEAFFGQGTRLTVV.

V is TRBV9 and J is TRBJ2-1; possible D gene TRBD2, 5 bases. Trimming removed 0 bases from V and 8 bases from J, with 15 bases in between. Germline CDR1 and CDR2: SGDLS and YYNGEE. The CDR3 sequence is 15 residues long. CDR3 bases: TGTGCCAGCAGCGTAGAACTAGGGAAATGGCATGAGCAGTTCTTC. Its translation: CASSVELGKWHEQFF.

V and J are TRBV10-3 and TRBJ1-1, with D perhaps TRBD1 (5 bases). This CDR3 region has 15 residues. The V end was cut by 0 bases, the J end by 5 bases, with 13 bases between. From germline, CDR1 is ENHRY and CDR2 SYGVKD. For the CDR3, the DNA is TGTGCCATCAGTGAGTCGGTAGGGGCTCGGACTGAAGCTTTCTTT. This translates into CAISESVGARTEAFF.

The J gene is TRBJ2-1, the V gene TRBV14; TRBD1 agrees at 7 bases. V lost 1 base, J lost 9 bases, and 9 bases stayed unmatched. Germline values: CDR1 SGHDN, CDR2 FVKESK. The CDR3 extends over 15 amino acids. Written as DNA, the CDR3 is TGTGCCAGCAGCCAAGCCCTGGGACAGTTCGGTGAGCAGTTCTTC. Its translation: CASSQALGQFGEQFF.

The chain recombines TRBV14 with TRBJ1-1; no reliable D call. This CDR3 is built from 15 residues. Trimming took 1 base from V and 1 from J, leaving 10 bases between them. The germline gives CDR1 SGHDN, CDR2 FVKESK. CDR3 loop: CASSQAIAGNTEAFF. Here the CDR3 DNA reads TGTGCCAGCAGCCAAGCAATAGCGGGGAACACTGAAGCTTTCTTT.

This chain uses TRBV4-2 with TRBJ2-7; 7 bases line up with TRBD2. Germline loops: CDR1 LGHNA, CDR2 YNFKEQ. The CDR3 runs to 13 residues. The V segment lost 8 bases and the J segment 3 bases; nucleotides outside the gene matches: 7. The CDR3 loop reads CASGTGGSYEQYF. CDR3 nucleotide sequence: TGTGCCAGCGGCACCGGGGGGAGCTACGAGCAGTACTTC.

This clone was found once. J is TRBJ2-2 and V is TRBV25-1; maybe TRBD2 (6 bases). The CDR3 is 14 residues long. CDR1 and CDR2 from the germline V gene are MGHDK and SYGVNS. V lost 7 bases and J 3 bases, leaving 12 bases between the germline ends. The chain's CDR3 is CASTRWGDTGELFF. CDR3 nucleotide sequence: TGTGCCAGCACCCGGTGGGGGGACACCGGGGAGCTGTTTTTT.

CDR3 loop: CASSISGAGGNQPQHF. CDR3 nucleotide sequence: TGTGCCAGTAGTATATCAGGGGCGGGCGGCAATCAGCCCCAGCATTTT. The V and J genes are TRBV19 and TRBJ1-5; D is possibly TRBD1 (6 bases). The CDR3 is made up of 16 amino acids. The V end lost 2 bases, the J end lost 2 bases, and 13 bases lay between the germline ends. Germline CDR1 and CDR2: LNHDA and SQIVND (reference sequence). Variable domain in full (rest from reference TRBV19 and TRBJ1-5): DGGITQSPKYLFRKEGQNVTLSCEQNLNHDAMYWYRQDPGQGLRLIYYSQIVNDFQKGDIAEGYSVSREKKESFPLTVTSAQKNPTAFYLCASSISGAGGNQPQHFGDGTRLSIL.

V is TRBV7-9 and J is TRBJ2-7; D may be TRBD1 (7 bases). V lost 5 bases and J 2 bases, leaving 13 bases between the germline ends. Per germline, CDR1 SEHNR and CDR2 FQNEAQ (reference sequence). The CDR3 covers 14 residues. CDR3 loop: CASSGGTAPYEQYF. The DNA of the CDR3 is TGTGCCAGCAGCGGGGGGACAGCCCCCTACGAGCAGTACTTC.

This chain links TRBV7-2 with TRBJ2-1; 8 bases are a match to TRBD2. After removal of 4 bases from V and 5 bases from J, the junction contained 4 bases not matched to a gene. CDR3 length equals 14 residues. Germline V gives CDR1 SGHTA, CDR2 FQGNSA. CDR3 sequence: CASSWYGGDNEQFF. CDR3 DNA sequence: TGTGCCAGCAGCTGGTACGGGGGGGACAATGAGCAGTTCTTC.

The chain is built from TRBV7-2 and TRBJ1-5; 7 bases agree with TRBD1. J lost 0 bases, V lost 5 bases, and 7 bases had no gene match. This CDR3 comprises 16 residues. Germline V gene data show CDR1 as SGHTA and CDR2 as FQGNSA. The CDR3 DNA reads TGTGCCAGCAGCCCACAGGGGAGTTATAGCAATCAGCCCCAGCATTTT. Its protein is CASSPQGSYSNQPQHF.

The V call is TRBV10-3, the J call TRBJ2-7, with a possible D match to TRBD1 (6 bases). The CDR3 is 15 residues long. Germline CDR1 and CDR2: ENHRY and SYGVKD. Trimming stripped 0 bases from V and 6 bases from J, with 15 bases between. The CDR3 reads CAISESGQGRFEQYF. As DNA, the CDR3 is TGTGCCATCAGTGAGTCTGGTCAGGGGAGATTCGAGCAGTACTTC.

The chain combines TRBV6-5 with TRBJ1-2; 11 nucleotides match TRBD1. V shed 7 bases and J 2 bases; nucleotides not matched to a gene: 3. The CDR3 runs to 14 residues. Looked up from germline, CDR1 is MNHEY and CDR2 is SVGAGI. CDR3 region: CASTGQGANYGYTF. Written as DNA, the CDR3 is TGTGCCAGCACCGGACAGGGGGCGAACTATGGCTACACCTTC.